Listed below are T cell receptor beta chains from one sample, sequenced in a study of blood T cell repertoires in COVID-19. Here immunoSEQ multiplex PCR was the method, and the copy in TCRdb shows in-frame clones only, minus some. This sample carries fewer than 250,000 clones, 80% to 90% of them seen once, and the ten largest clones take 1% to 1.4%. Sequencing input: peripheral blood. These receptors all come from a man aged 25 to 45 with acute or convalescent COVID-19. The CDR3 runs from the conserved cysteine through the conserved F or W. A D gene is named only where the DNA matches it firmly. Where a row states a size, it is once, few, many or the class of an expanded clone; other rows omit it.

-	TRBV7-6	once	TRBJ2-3	CASSAGPISTDTQYF	TGTGCCAGCAGCGCGGGCCCCATCAGCACAGATACGCAGTATTTT
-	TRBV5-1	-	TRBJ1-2	CASSLVDKNYGYTF	TGCGCCAGCAGCTTGGTTGACAAGAACTATGGCTACACCTTC
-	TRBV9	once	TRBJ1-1	CASSPQGRGATEAFF	TGTGCCAGCAGCCCTCAGGGCCGCGGTGCCACTGAAGCTTTCTTT
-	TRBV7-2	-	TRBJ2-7	CTSRIDTGPYEQYF	TGTACCAGCAGGATTGACACAGGACCCTACGAGCAGTACTTC
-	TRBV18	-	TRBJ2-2	CASSPMTAQRTGELFF	TGTGCCAGCTCACCTATGACAGCCCAAAGGACCGGGGAGCTGTTTTTT
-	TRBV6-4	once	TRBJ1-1	CASSDSYGMRAFF	TGTGCCAGCAGTGACTCGTACGGGATGCGGGCTTTCTTT
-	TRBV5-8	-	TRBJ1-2	CASSPRTVANYGYTF	TGTGCCAGCAGCCCACGGACAGTAGCTAACTATGGCTACACCTTC
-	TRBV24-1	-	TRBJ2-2	CATSDSSRSRRNTGELFF	TGTGCCACCAGTGATTCAAGCCGGTCCAGGCGGAACACCGGGGAGCTGTTTTTT
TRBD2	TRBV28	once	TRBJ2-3	CASEVSGLAGSTGATDTQYF	TGTGCCAGCGAAGTTTCCGGACTAGCGGGATCGACCGGGGCCACAGATACGCAGTATTTT
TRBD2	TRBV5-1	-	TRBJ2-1	CASSFTSGRVGEQFF	TGCGCCAGCAGCTTCACTAGCGGGAGAGTCGGTGAGCAGTTCTTC
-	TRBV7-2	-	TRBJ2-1	CASSLVLVTYNEQFF	TGTGCCAGCAGCTTAGTGTTAGTTACCTACAATGAGCAGTTCTTC
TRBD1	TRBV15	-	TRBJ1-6	CATSRSGTDNSPLHF	TGTGCCACCAGCAGATCCGGGACAGATAATTCACCCCTCCACTTT
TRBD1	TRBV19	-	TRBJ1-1	CASREGQGITEAFF	TGTGCCAGCAGGGAGGGACAGGGCATCACTGAAGCTTTCTTT
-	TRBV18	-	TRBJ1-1	CASSPTENIGGAFF	TGTGCCAGCTCACCAACGGAAAACATCGGGGGAGCTTTCTTT
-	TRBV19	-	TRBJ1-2	CASSPGLEKGYGYTF	TGTGCCAGTAGTCCGGGACTGGAAAAGGGCTATGGCTACACCTTC
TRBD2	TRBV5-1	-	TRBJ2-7	CASSSASGGPYEQYF	TGCGCCAGCAGCTCGGCTTCGGGGGGGCCCTACGAGCAGTACTTC
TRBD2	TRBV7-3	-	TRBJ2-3	CASSLEAGPTDTQYF	TGTGCCAGCAGCTTAGAAGCGGGACCCACAGATACGCAGTATTTT
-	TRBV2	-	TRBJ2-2	CASSERTPTGELFF	TGTGCCAGCAGTGAGCGAACCCCCACCGGGGAGCTGTTTTTT
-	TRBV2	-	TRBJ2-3	CASRGRGWTDTQYF	TGTGCCAGCCGAGGCAGGGGTTGGACAGATACGCAGTATTTT
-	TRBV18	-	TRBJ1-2	CASSSGIRISYGYTF	TGTGCCAGCTCCTCGGGGATACGAATCAGCTATGGCTACACCTTC
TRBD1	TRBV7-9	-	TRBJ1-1	CASSSSGGRGTEAFF	TGTGCCAGCAGCTCATCAGGGGGAAGGGGCACTGAAGCTTTCTTT
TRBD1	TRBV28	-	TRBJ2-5	CASSTRQGAKETQYF	TGTGCCAGCAGTACTAGACAGGGGGCGAAGGAGACCCAGTACTTC
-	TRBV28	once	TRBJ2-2	CASSLLILGELFF	TGTGCCAGCAGTTTGTTAATCCTCGGGGAGCTGTTTTTT
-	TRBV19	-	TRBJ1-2	CASSRQPAGPIPNYGYTF	TGTGCCAGTAGTAGACAGCCCGCCGGCCCAATTCCTAACTATGGCTACACCTTC
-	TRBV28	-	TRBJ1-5	CASNTPQGPGRPQHF	TGTGCCAGCAACACACCCCAGGGCCCGGGTAGACCCCAGCATTTT
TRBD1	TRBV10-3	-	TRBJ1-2	CAISETGQGSGGYTF	TGTGCCATCAGTGAGACGGGACAGGGATCAGGCGGCTACACCTTC
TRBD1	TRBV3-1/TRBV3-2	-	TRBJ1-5	CASSQDSGGGQPQHF	TGTGCCAGCAGCCAAGATTCAGGGGGTGGTCAGCCCCAGCATTTT
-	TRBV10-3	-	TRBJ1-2	CAISAGREVKDGYTF	TGTGCCATCAGTGCCGGCAGGGAGGTCAAAGATGGCTACACCTTC
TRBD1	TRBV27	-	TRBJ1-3	CASRKQGAVGNTIYF	TGTGCCAGCAGGAAACAGGGGGCTGTTGGAAACACCATATATTTT
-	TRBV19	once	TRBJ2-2	CASSSRTGELFF	TGTGCCAGTAGTTCCCGCACCGGGGAGCTGTTTTTT
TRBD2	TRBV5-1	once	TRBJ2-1	CASSLSTSGSYNEQFF	TGCGCCAGCAGCCTGTCGACTAGCGGGTCCTACAATGAGCAGTTCTTC
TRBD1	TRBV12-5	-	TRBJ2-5	CARTLWGQKQETQYF	TGTGCTAGGACCTTATGGGGACAGAAACAAGAGACCCAGTACTTC
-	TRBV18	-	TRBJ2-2	CASSRRDPGELFF	TGTGCCAGCTCACGCAGGGATCCCGGGGAGCTGTTTTTT
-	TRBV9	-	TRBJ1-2	CASSVGGSPSVGYTF	TGTGCCAGCAGCGTAGGAGGGTCCCCGTCCGTAGGCTACACCTTC
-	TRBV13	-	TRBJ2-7	CASSLRVEQYF	TGTGCCAGCAGCCTCAGGGTTGAGCAGTACTTC
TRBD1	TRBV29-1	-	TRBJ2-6	CSAADRAGANVLTF	TGCAGCGCGGCCGACAGGGCTGGGGCCAACGTCCTGACTTTC
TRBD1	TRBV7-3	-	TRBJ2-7	CASSLRAGLGRGDRPTYEQYF	TGTGCCAGCAGCTTAAGAGCCGGTCTAGGCAGGGGGGACAGGCCCACCTACGAGCAGTACTTC
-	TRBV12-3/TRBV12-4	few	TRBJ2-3	CASSRLADTQYF	TGTGCCAGCAGTCGACTAGCAGATACGCAGTATTTT
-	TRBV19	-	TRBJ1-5	CASSIPGYNQPQHF	TGTGCCAGTAGTATACCAGGGTACAATCAGCCCCAGCATTTT
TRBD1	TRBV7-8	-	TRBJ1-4	CASSFNIGTGSEKLFF	TGTGCCAGCAGCTTCAATATCGGGACAGGGTCTGAAAAACTGTTTTTT
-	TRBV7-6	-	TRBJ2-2	CASSLRRGGGELFF	TGTGCCAGCAGCTTACGGCGAGGGGGCGGGGAGCTGTTTTTT